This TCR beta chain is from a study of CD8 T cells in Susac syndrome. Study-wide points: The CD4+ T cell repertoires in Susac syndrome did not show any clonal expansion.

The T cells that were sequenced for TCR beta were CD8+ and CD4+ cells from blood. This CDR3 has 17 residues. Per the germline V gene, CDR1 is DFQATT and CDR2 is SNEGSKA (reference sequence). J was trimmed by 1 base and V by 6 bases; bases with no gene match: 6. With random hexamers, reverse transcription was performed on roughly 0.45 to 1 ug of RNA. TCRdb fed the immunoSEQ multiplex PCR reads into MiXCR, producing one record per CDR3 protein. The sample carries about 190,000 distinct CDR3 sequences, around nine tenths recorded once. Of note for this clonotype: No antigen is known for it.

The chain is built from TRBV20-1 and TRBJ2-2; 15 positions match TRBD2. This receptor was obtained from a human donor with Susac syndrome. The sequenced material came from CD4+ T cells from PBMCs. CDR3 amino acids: CSASGTSGRWNTGELFF. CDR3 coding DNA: TGCAGTGCAAGCGGGACTAGCGGGAGGTGGAACACCGGGGAGCTGTTTTTT.